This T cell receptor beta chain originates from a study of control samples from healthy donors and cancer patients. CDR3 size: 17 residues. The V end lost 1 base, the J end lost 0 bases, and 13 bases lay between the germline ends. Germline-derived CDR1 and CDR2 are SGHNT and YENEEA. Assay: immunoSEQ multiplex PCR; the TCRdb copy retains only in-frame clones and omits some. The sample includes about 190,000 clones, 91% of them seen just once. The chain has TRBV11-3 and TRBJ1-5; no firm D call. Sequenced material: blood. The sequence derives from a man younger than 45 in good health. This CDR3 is CASSLVGPRHSNQPQHF. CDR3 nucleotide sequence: TGTGCCAGCAGCTTAGTCGGCCCGCGCCATAGCAATCAGCCCCAGCATTTT.